The 16 T cell receptor beta chains presented below share a single source sample, sequenced in a study of PD-1 blockade in classical Hodgkin lymphoma. Documented time point: cycle 4 day 1 (C4D1), after 5 to 7 weeks of nivolumab. Every patient had relapsed following autologous stem cell transplantation, and cohorts differed in brentuximab vedotin exposure. Data came from immunoSEQ multiplex PCR; TCRdb stores just in-frame clones and leaves some out. This sample has fewer than 35,000 clones, with 65% to 85% found just once. Material: peripheral blood mononuclear cells (PBMCs), obtained before the fourth cycle of nivolumab. The receptors come from a human donor with classical Hodgkin lymphoma.

J is TRBJ1-6 and V is TRBV27; possible D gene TRBD1, 5 bases. The V and J ends lost 6 bases and 5 bases respectively, with 14 bases between them. The germline CDR1 and CDR2 sequences are MNHEY and SMNVEV (reference sequence). CDR3 length: 15 residues. The chain's CDR3 is CASRAGSGNNSPLHF. The CDR3 DNA reads TGTGCCAGCAGGGCAGGGAGTGGGAATAATTCACCCCTCCACTTT.

The gene calls are TRBV7-6 and TRBJ2-3; D perhaps matches TRBD1 (5 bases). Trimming took off 4 bases at V and 8 bases at J, with 10 bases between the two ends. Germline lookup yields CDR1 SGHVS and CDR2 FNYEAQ. The CDR3 totals 12 residues. CDR3 bases: TGTGCCAGCAGCTCATGGGGCGGTACGCAGTATTTT. Residues: CASSSWGGTQYF.

The chain uses TRBV2 and TRBJ2-7; TRBD2 might be the D (5 bases). The CDR3 covers 14 residues. CDR1 and CDR2 from the germline V gene are SNHLY and FYNNEI. The ends were cut back, 2 bases at V and 3 bases at J, with 11 bases in the middle. This CDR3 is CASSESHRGYEQYF. Written as DNA, the CDR3 is TGTGCCAGCAGTGAATCTCATCGGGGCTACGAGCAGTACTTC.

CDR3: CASSFGQGNYGYTF. DNA of the CDR3: TGTGCCAGCAGTTTTGGACAGGGAAACTATGGCTACACCTTC. The genes are TRBV28 and TRBJ1-2; 8 bases align to TRBD1. The CDR3 extends over 14 amino acids. V shed 3 bases and J 2 bases; nucleotides not matched to a gene: 2. In germline, CDR1 is MDHEN, CDR2 SYDVKM.

The sample holds a few counts of this clone. The rearrangement uses TRBV29-1 and TRBJ2-1, with 8 bases fitting TRBD2. CDR3 length: 15 amino acids. Germline CDR1 and CDR2: SQVTM and ANQGSEA. Losses at the gene ends were 1 base for V and 8 bases for J; bases not matched to a gene: 10. This chain's CDR3 is CSVEGRGGPGDEQFF. DNA for the CDR3: TGCAGCGTTGAAGGACGGGGGGGGCCTGGGGATGAGCAGTTCTTC.

The J gene is TRBJ2-1, the V gene TRBV7-9; 8 positions agree with TRBD2. Looked up from germline, CDR1 is SEHNR and CDR2 is FQNEAQ (reference sequence). Trimming cost V 5 bases and J 9 bases; bases outside gene matches: 9. The CDR3 length is 14 residues. The CDR3 here is CASSPAGVFGEQFF. In nucleotides, the CDR3 is TGTGCCAGCAGCCCAGCGGGAGTATTCGGTGAGCAGTTCTTC.

The gene calls are TRBV10-1 and TRBJ2-3; D possibly corresponds to TRBD1 (6 bases). The CDR3 is 15 amino acids. Germline CDR1 WNHNN, CDR2 SYGVQD (reference sequence). Trimming pared 3 bases from V and 0 bases from J, leaving 10 bases between. This CDR3 reads CASSDGTTSTDTQYF. In DNA form, the CDR3 reads TGCGCCAGCAGTGACGGGACAACTAGCACAGATACGCAGTATTTT.

This chain joins TRBV27 and TRBJ2-3, with D possibly being TRBD2 (6 bases). The CDR3 spans 15 residues. Germline assignment: CDR1 MNHEY and CDR2 SMNVEV (reference sequence). Trimming left V 3 bases short and J 1 base short, with 11 bases between. The CDR3 DNA reads TGTGCCAGCAGTTTTTGGGGCGGGGGCACAGATACGCAGTATTTT. Translating gives CASSFWGGGTDTQYF.

CDR3 bases: TGTGCCAGCAGCGCCTGGGGCTCCTACGAGCAGTACTTC. Its protein is CASSAWGSYEQYF. The genes are TRBV9 and TRBJ2-7; no definite D call. The ends were cut back, 3 bases at V and 0 bases at J, with 7 bases in the middle. In germline, CDR1 is SGDLS, CDR2 YYNGEE. This CDR3 comprises 13 residues.

V and J are TRBV4-3 and TRBJ2-1; 13 bases align to TRBD2. V dropped 0 bases and J dropped 8; count of bases not matched to a gene: 4. This CDR3 comprises 16 residues. Germline lookup yields CDR1 LGHNA and CDR2 YSLEER. As DNA, the CDR3 is TGCGCCAGCAGCCAAGAGACTAGCGGGAGGTTTCATGAGCAGTTCTTC. This codes for CASSQETSGRFHEQFF.

This clone was counted once. The chain employs TRBV11-2 and TRBJ1-6, with TRBD1 matching 7 bases. Per the germline V gene, CDR1 is SGHAT and CDR2 is FQNNGV. Losses at the gene ends were 5 bases for V and 9 bases for J; bases not matched to a gene: 10. CDR3 length: 15 residues. The CDR3 sequence: CASSPTRGRGSPLHF. CDR3 in DNA: TGTGCCAGCAGCCCCACGAGGGGGCGAGGTTCACCCCTCCACTTT.

The gene calls are TRBV7-9 and TRBJ2-2; 8 bases match TRBD1. The CDR3 length is 14 residues. The V segment lost 2 bases and the J segment 7 bases; nucleotides outside the gene matches: 3. Germline values: CDR1 SEHNR, CDR2 FQNEAQ (reference sequence). This chain's CDR3 is CASSLRGTGGELFF. The CDR3 nucleotides read TGTGCCAGCAGCTTAAGGGGGACAGGCGGGGAGCTGTTTTTT.

The rearrangement uses TRBV7-8 and TRBJ1-5; D uncertain. The CDR3 runs to 17 residues. Germline CDR1 is SGHVS and CDR2 is FQNEAQ. V lost 0 bases, J lost 0 bases, and 12 bases lay in between. This chain's CDR3 is CASSLAREGFSNQPQHF. The CDR3 DNA sequence: TGTGCCAGCAGCTTAGCTAGGGAGGGTTTTAGCAATCAGCCCCAGCATTTT.

This clone was counted once. This rearrangement joins TRBV27 to TRBJ2-7, with D perhaps being TRBD1 or TRBD2 (5 bases each). The CDR3 length is 13 residues. Per the germline V gene, CDR1 is MNHEY and CDR2 is SMNVEV (reference sequence). The germline V and J ends were trimmed by 5 bases and 2 bases, with 10 bases remaining between them. As DNA, the CDR3 is TGTGCCAGCAGTCCCTTGGGGGCCTACGAGCAGTACTTC. Protein: CASSPLGAYEQYF.

The rearrangement uses TRBV11-2 and TRBJ2-1; TRBD1 matches 7 bases. V lost 4 bases, J lost 4 bases, and 10 bases stayed unmatched. The CDR3 is 16 residues long. Germline V gives CDR1 SGHAT, CDR2 FQNNGV. CDR3 protein: CASSSEGQFEYNEQFF. The CDR3 bases are TGTGCCAGCAGCTCCGAGGGACAGTTTGAGTACAATGAGCAGTTCTTC.

The chain links TRBV7-2 to TRBJ1-2; maybe TRBD1 (6 bases). Trimming pared 3 bases from V and 1 base from J, leaving 18 bases between. Germline CDR1 SGHTA, CDR2 FQGNSA. This CDR3 is built from 17 residues. In nucleotides, the CDR3 is TGTGCCAGCAGCTTGGCCTTTCATACAGGGAATAACTATGGCTACACCTTC. Amino acid sequence: CASSLAFHTGNNYGYTF.